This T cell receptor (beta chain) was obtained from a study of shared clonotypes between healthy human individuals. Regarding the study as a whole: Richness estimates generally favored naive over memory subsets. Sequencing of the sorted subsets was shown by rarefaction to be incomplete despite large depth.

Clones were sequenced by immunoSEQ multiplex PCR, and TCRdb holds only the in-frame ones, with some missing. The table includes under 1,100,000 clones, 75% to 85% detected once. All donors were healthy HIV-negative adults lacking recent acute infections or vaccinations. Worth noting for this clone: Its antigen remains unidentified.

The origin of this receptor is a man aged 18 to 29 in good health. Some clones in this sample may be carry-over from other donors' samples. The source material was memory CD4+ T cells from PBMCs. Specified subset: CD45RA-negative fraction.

The CDR3 nucleotides read TGTGCTAGTGGTTTGGTACTCGGGACAGGGGGTGCAAACACTGAAGCTTTCTTT. As protein: CASGLVLGTGGANTEAFF. This sequence joins TRBV12-5 and TRBJ1-1; 11 positions match TRBD1. The length of the CDR3 is 18 residues. Losses at the gene ends were 0 bases for V and 2 bases for J; bases not matched to a gene: 8. CDR1 and CDR2 (germline): LGHNT, FRNRAP. The full variable domain, with the rest looked up from reference TRBV12-5 and TRBJ1-1, is DARVTQTPRHKVTEMGQEVTMRCQPILGHNTVFWYRQTMMQGLELLAYFRNRAPLDDSGMPKDRFSAEMPDATLATLKIQPSEPRDSAVYFCASGLVLGTGGANTEAFFGQGTRLTVV.